This TCR beta chain comes out of a study of cytomegalovirus exposure and HLA in healthy donors. Across the whole study: The Caucasian-associated ancestry cluster contained 81% of the approximately 400 genotyped donors.

The PCR was carried out with 60 Vbeta primers and 13 Jbeta primers. Sequencing was performed with immunoSEQ multiplex PCR; in TCRdb, only in-frame clones are kept and a portion is missing. Of about 190,000 clones listed, 85% to 90% are singletons. CDR3 length: 17 amino acids. Germline CDR1 and CDR2: SQVTM and ANQGSEA. The J segment lost 2 bases and the V segment lost 4 bases, leaving 10 bases of the junction unmatched. The sequence derives from a man aged 25 to 40 in good health and CMV-seronegative. The chain combines TRBV29-1 with TRBJ2-3; 12 nucleotides line up with TRBD2. Sequences were obtained from PBMCs. This chain's CDR3 is CSVVPHTSGGPTDTQYF. For the CDR3, the DNA is TGCAGCGTTGTTCCCCATACTAGCGGGGGGCCCACAGATACGCAGTATTTT.